Below, one T cell receptor (beta chain) is given with its context. Antigen specificity is unknown. These data belong to a study of early T cells in non-severe SARS-CoV-2 infection. At the level of the study: Investigators sequenced bulk RNA drawn from unsorted whole blood, and chains remained unpaired.

The V gene's germline CDR1 is KGHSH and CDR2 LQKENI. The CDR3 length is 15 residues. V dropped 6 bases and J dropped 5; count of bases not matched to a gene: 13. Researchers attached unique molecular identifiers to individual cDNA molecules. TCRdb re-called the 5' RACE reads through MiXCR, storing one row per CDR3 protein. In the table there are 120,000 or so distinct CDR3 sequences, roughly 12% of which are singletons. Study-wide points: Clonotype matching in VDJdb favored anti-spike CD8 responses and did not capture private and CD4 specificities.

The TCR originated in an adult who was a healthcare worker with PCR-confirmed SARS-CoV-2 infection or an uninfected control (not recorded which). Sequencing used whole blood, obtained at baseline. The chain links TRBV18 to TRBJ2-7, with TRBD1 identical over 7 bases. CDR3: CASSRRGQAANEQYF. The CDR3 region has the DNA TGTGCCAGCTCCCGGAGAGGACAGGCTGCCAACGAGCAGTACTTC.